This T cell receptor (beta chain) was retrieved from a study of identical twins. CDR1 is SGHRS, CDR2 YFSETQ, per germline. This CDR3 is 14 amino acids long. V shed 2 bases and J shed 1 base, with 8 bases lying between them. MiXCR, applied by TCRdb to the 5' RACE reads, yields one record per CDR3 protein. Of some 500,000 distinct CDR3 sequences listed, 14% were seen once; the top ten hold approximately 1%. Findings and caveats of the study: Insertions were reduced in abundant cord blood beta clonotypes but not in memory repertoires. Findings depended on cross-sectional statistics rather than tracking the same donors. Less excess twin sharing appeared in beta out-of-frame sequences.

This clonotype showed up many times. The antigen is not known. No donor was unhealthy or non-Caucasian. This sample also appeared in a second study, on yellow fever vaccine responses in identical twins.

The TCR originated in a woman aged 18-35 years in good health. The sequencing input was CD4+ T cells sorted from blood. This chain uses TRBV5-1 with TRBJ2-3; D not resolved. The CDR3 bases are TGCGCCAGCAGCTTATTGTTCGGCACAGATACGCAGTATTTT. Translating it yields CASSLLFGTDTQYF.